Below are 18 T cell receptor beta chains sequenced from a single sample in a study of CD8 T cells in ankylosing spondylitis. In TCRdb, the 5' RACE reads were re-called with MiXCR into one record per CDR3 protein. The sample includes 200,000 to 250,000 distinct CDR3 sequences, roughly a tenth seen only once; the top ten take about a fifth. Sequenced: blood, either unsorted or a sorted T cell fraction (not recorded which). These receptors were obtained from a male donor with ankylosing spondylitis or in good health (not recorded which).

A few counts support this clonotype. The V gene is TRBV5-1, the J gene TRBJ2-1; TRBD1 agrees at 12 bases. CDR1 and CDR2 from the germline V gene are SGHRS and YFSETQ. Trimming at V came to 4 bases and at J to 7 bases, leaving 6 bases not matched to a gene. CDR3 length: 15 residues. CDR3 sequence (DNA): TGCGCCAGCAGCGGGGGACAGGGGGCTATGAATGAGCAGTTCTTC. It codes for CASSGGQGAMNEQFF.

This clonotype was observed many times. This chain uses TRBV12-3 or TRBV12-4 with TRBJ1-5, with D maybe TRBD1 (6 bases). V was trimmed by 3 bases and J by 2 bases, leaving 14 bases between them. This CDR3 contains 16 residues. For the CDR3, the DNA is TGTGCCAGCAGTTTTGGCGGGGGGCTGGGCAATCAGCCCCAGCATTTT. This translates into CASSFGGGLGNQPQHF.

This clonotype showed up many times. The genes are TRBV29-1 and TRBJ2-1; D is undetermined. Germline lookup yields CDR1 SQVTM and CDR2 ANQGSEA. Trimming stripped 0 bases from V and 9 bases from J, with 6 bases between. The length of the CDR3 is 11 residues. The CDR3 region has the DNA TGCAGCGTTGAAGATCCGGGTGAGCAGTTCTTC. The encoded protein is CSVEDPGEQFF.

This clonotype was seen at least ten times. The rearrangement links TRBV5-1 to TRBJ2-3; TRBD2 agrees at 8 bases. The CDR3 extends over 17 amino acids. Germline CDR1 and CDR2: SGHRS and YFSETQ. Trimming removed 0 bases from V and 5 bases from J; junction bases left unmatched: 11. The DNA of the CDR3 is TGCGCCAGCAGCTTGGCCCTCGGGACTAGGAGTGGAGATACGCAGTATTTT. Residues: CASSLALGTRSGDTQYF.

In this sample, this clonotype turned up many times. V gene TRBV7-8 combines with J gene TRBJ2-1; tentatively, D is TRBD1 (6 bases). The germline V gene has CDR1 SGHVS and CDR2 FQNEAQ. The CDR3 contains 15 residues. Between the trimmed V and J ends, which lost 2 bases and 2 bases, there was a span of 10 bases. The CDR3 loop reads CASSLIGGPYNEQFF. Here the CDR3 DNA reads TGTGCCAGCAGCTTAATTGGGGGCCCCTACAATGAGCAGTTCTTC.

The rearrangement joins TRBV21-1 to TRBJ1-5; the D call of TRBD1 is as the table states it, not checked on the DNA. TRBV21-1 is a pseudogene. The CDR3 is 17 amino acids. CDR3 DNA sequence: TGTGCCAGCAGCAAAACCATCCAGGACGGCGGCGGTCAGCCCCAGCATTTT. It is translated as CASSKTIQDGGGQPQHF.

This clonotype has at least ten counts. CDR3 sequence reads: CAVGAAGIYNEQFF. In DNA form, the CDR3 reads TGTGCCGTTGGTGCCGCAGGGATCTACAATGAGCAGTTCTTC. The chain uses TRBV5-5 and TRBJ2-1; D possibly corresponds to TRBD1 (5 bases). This CDR3 region has 14 residues. The germline CDR1 and CDR2 sequences are SGHKS and YYEKEE (reference sequence). Trimming removed 10 bases from V and 3 bases from J, with 17 bases in between.

This clonotype has just one count. This may be a read error, as it is one base from a much larger clone. The rearrangement links TRBV5-1 to TRBJ1-2, with a possible D match to TRBD1 (5 bases). Germline lookup yields CDR1 SGHRS and CDR2 YFSETQ. V lost 9 bases to trimming and J lost 12 bases, with 15 bases between them. This CDR3 has 10 residues. The CDR3 region is CANMGWGDTF. CDR3 bases: TGCGCCAATATGGGGTGGGGCGACACCTTC. Looking up the rest from reference TRBV5-1 and TRBJ1-2 gives the full variable domain: KAGVTQTPRYLIKTRGQQVTLSCSPISGHRSVSWYQQTPGQGLQFLFEYFSETQRNKGNFPGRFSGRQFSNSRSEMNVSTLELGDSALYLCANMGWGDTFGSGTRLTVV.

In this sample, this clonotype turned up a few times. The chain is built from TRBV5-1 and TRBJ1-3; D is possibly TRBD1 (5 bases). Trimming stripped 4 bases from V and 4 bases from J, with 18 bases between. The CDR3 totals 16 residues. Germline V CDR1 and CDR2: SGHRS, YFSETQ. The CDR3 DNA sequence: TGCGCCAGCAGCCCCGAACGGGGGTCGTCGGGAAACACCATATATTTT. Its translation is CASSPERGSSGNTIYF.

The J gene is TRBJ2-2, the V gene TRBV19, with TRBD2 matching over 11 bases. The CDR3 covers 15 residues. Germline assignment: CDR1 LNHDA and CDR2 SQIVND (reference sequence). The V gene end was trimmed by 6 bases and the J gene end by 9 bases; junction bases not matched to a gene: 9. The CDR3 reads CASSSGASGGWELFF. The CDR3 coding sequence is TGTGCCAGTAGCTCAGGCGCTAGCGGGGGGTGGGAGCTGTTTTTT.

This clonotype was observed at least ten times. This chain uses TRBV7-9 with TRBJ2-3, with unresolved D. The CDR3 length is 12 residues. Per the germline V gene, CDR1 is SEHNR and CDR2 is FQNEAQ (reference sequence). The V and J ends lost 5 bases and 6 bases respectively, with 9 bases between them. CDR3 DNA: TGTGCCAGCAGCCCCCGGGCGGATACGCAGTATTTT. Its translation is CASSPRADTQYF.

This clonotype was observed at least ten times. The CDR3 DNA reads as TGCGCCAGCAGCTTGCGCGGCGGCTATGAGCAGTTCTTC. This gives the protein CASSLRGGYEQFF. The rearrangement links TRBV5-1 to TRBJ2-1; D remains ambiguous. Trimming took off 1 base at V and 8 bases at J, with 10 bases between the two ends. This CDR3 has 13 residues. From germline, CDR1 is SGHRS and CDR2 YFSETQ.

In its sample, this clonotype was seen many times. This chain connects TRBV5-1 to TRBJ2-7, with 8 bases that match TRBD2. Germline-derived CDR1 and CDR2 are SGHRS and YFSETQ. J gave up 5 bases and V 4 bases, and 8 bases lay outside the gene matches. CDR3 length: 14 residues. The CDR3 nucleotides are TGCGCCAGCAGCGACCGGACTAGCACCGACGAGCAGTACTTC. This translates into CASSDRTSTDEQYF.

This clonotype appeared a few times. The J gene is TRBJ1-2, the V gene TRBV20-1; no clear D. V gave up 0 bases and J gave up 4 bases, with 9 bases separating them. Germline V gives CDR1 DFQATT, CDR2 SNEGSKA (reference sequence). The CDR3 loop spans 13 amino acids. The CDR3 DNA reads TGCAGTGCTAGAGATCTGGAAAGCTATGGCTACACCTTC. This sequence encodes CSARDLESYGYTF.

This clonotype showed up many times. The rearrangement uses TRBV6-1 and TRBJ2-3; 13 nucleotides agree with TRBD2. The CDR3 contains 19 residues. Germline CDR1 is MNHNS and CDR2 is SASEGT. J lost 0 bases, V lost 6 bases, and 12 bases had no gene match. This chain's CDR3 is CASSPTSGGLYSSTDTQYF. Written as DNA, the CDR3 is TGTGCCAGCAGCCCGACTAGCGGGGGGCTATATTCTAGCACAGATACGCAGTATTTT.

At least ten counts were recorded for this clonotype. This rearrangement joins TRBV3-1 to TRBJ1-5; D possibly corresponds to TRBD1 (5 bases). The germline V gene has CDR1 LGHDT and CDR2 YNNKEL (reference sequence). Trimming shortened V by 4 bases and J by 8 bases, and 15 bases separated the two germline ends. CDR3 size: 14 residues. The CDR3 sequence is CASSLGALEKPQHF. The CDR3, as DNA: TGTGCCAGCAGCCTAGGGGCACTGGAAAAGCCCCAGCATTTT.

The chain joins TRBV7-2 to TRBJ1-1; D might be TRBD1 (5 bases). This CDR3 is built from 14 residues. Deletions cut 3 bases from V and 4 bases from J, with 12 bases between. The germline V gene has CDR1 SGHTA and CDR2 FQGNSA. The CDR3 coding sequence is TGTGCCAGCAGCTTCGACAGAGCTGGCACTGAAGCTTTCTTT. Translating it yields CASSFDRAGTEAFF.

This clonotype was counted between two and nine times. The V call is TRBV29-1, the J call TRBJ2-1, with TRBD2 matching 8 bases. CDR3 length equals 16 residues. With V trimmed by 3 bases and J by 3 bases, 10 bases remained unmatched. From germline, CDR1 is SQVTM and CDR2 ANQGSEA. Written as DNA, the CDR3 is TGCAGCGTTGATGGGTCAGGTAGCGGGGTCTACAATGAGCAGTTCTTC. Translating it yields CSVDGSGSGVYNEQFF.